The 14 T cell receptor beta chains in this list originate from one sample, sequenced in a study of regulatory T cells in long-lasting Graves disease. Construction of the TCR beta libraries employed iRepertoire HTBI primers in conjunction with Arm-PCR of CDR3 regions. MiXCR, run by TCRdb on the multiplex PCR reads, gives a single entry per CDR3 protein. The sample comprises 400,000 to 500,000 distinct CDR3 sequences, 12% to 15% of which are singletons, and roughly 15% rests with the top ten. Time point reported: newly diagnosed GD, antithyroid drugs for less than 3 months. The TCR library was made from RNA extracted from PBMCs. This sample was shared with a second study, whose subject was T cells in Graves' hyperthyroidism and ophthalmopathy.

The specimen was peripheral blood mononuclear cells (PBMCs), collected at new diagnosis, from a patient treated with antithyroid drugs. These receptors were taken from a woman in her forties or fifties with Graves disease.

This clonotype showed up just a few times. The chain joins TRBV20-1 to TRBJ2-5, with 8 positions matching TRBD1. The CDR3 length is 15 residues. J lost 4 bases, V lost 3 bases, and 10 bases had no gene match. Germline CDR1 DFQATT, CDR2 SNEGSKA (reference sequence). The DNA of the CDR3 is TGCAGTGCTAGCCCCCCCCAGGGGGCCAGAGAGACCCAGTACTTC. It is translated as CSASPPQGARETQYF.

This clonotype was found a few times. The chain carries TRBV5-5 and TRBJ1-4; D ambiguous. Per the germline V gene, CDR1 is SGHKS and CDR2 is YYEKEE (reference sequence). The CDR3 is 15 residues long. V was clipped by 0 bases and J by 12 bases, with 18 bases between them. The CDR3 loop is CASSLAGGPRGELFF. The CDR3 DNA follows: TGTGCCAGCAGCTTGGCCGGCGGACCCCGCGGCGAACTGTTTTTT.

V is TRBV3-1 and J is TRBJ2-1, with D tentatively TRBD2 (6 bases). This CDR3 comprises 15 residues. Trimming pared 9 bases from V and 3 bases from J, leaving 18 bases between. CDR1 and CDR2 (germline): LGHDT, YNNKEL (reference sequence). The CDR3, as DNA: TGTGCCAGTTATACGGGACTGGGGGGCTACAATGAGCAGTTCTTC. Its protein is CASYTGLGGYNEQFF.

In its sample, this clonotype was seen many times. The chain carries TRBV20-1 and TRBJ2-3; 9 bases match TRBD1. Losses at the gene ends were 3 bases for V and 1 base for J; bases not matched to a gene: 8. From germline, CDR1 is DFQATT and CDR2 SNEGSKA (reference sequence). CDR3 size: 16 residues. The CDR3 reads CSARSGTGLGTDTQYF. CDR3 nucleotide sequence: TGCAGTGCTAGGTCCGGGACAGGGTTAGGCACAGATACGCAGTATTTT.

Many counts were recorded for this clonotype. The limits of the CDR3 on the DNA are not certain, so only TCRdb's listed CDR3 is given. The chain links TRBV3-1 to TRBJ2-3. Per germline, CDR1 LGHDT and CDR2 YNNKEL (reference sequence). From its first to its last residue, the CDR3 has 15 amino acids. CDR3 in amino acids: CASSPSILSTDTQYF.

This chain joins TRBV14 and TRBJ1-2; TRBD1 is a possible D gene (5 bases). CDR3 length equals 17 residues. V was trimmed by 1 base and J by 5 bases, leaving 20 bases between them. Germline CDR1 and CDR2: SGHDN and FVKESK. Written as DNA, the CDR3 is TGTGCCAGCAGCCAAGGCGAGGTTCCGGGGGAGAGATATGGCTACACCTTC. The encoded protein is CASSQGEVPGERYGYTF.

This clonotype has just a few counts. The chain employs TRBV24-1 and TRBJ1-5; 7 bases map to TRBD1. The V gene's germline CDR1 is KGHDR and CDR2 SFDVKD. This CDR3 region has 15 residues. V lost 4 bases and J lost 5; bases outside the gene matches: 7. Here the CDR3 reads CATSDGTGDHQPQHF. The CDR3 region has the DNA TGTGCCACCAGTGACGGAACAGGGGATCATCAGCCCCAGCATTTT.

There are many counts of this clonotype. The chain carries TRBV7-9 and TRBJ2-7, with D hard to call. The V end was cut by 4 bases, the J end by 7 bases, with 8 bases between. Germline V gene sequence: CDR1 SEHNR, CDR2 FQNEAQ (reference sequence). This CDR3 contains 11 residues. The CDR3 spells CASSSSEEQYF. CDR3 DNA sequence: TGTGCCAGCAGCTCCTCGGAGGAGCAGTACTTC.

This clonotype was found a few times. The chain is built from TRBV29-1 and TRBJ1-1; no clear D gene. Trimming stripped 3 bases from V and 3 bases from J, with 11 bases between. Germline CDR1 SQVTM, CDR2 ANQGSEA. This CDR3 region has 13 residues. In DNA, the CDR3 is TGCAGCGTTGAGGAGTTTTATGACACTGAAGCTTTCTTT. This encodes CSVEEFYDTEAFF. The full variable domain, in which reference TRBV29-1 and TRBJ1-1 provide the parts outside the CDR3, is SAVISQKPSRDICQRGTSLTIQCQVDSQVTMMFWYRQQPGQSLTLIATANQGSEATYESGFVIDKFPISRPNLTFSTLTVSNMSPEDSSIYLCSVEEFYDTEAFFGQGTRLTVV.

This chain links TRBV20-1 with TRBJ2-7; 8 bases line up with TRBD1. CDR1 and CDR2 from the germline V gene are DFQATT and SNEGSKA (reference sequence). The junction had 12 bases not matched to a gene; V was cut back by 5 bases and J by 3 bases. The CDR3 loop spans 15 amino acids. The chain's CDR3 is CSAPGEQGAFYEQYF. The CDR3 DNA reads TGCAGTGCTCCCGGGGAGCAGGGGGCTTTCTACGAGCAGTACTTC.

This clonotype appeared many times. This chain uses TRBV12-3 or TRBV12-4 with TRBJ1-6; 8 nucleotides line up with TRBD1. The CDR3 loop spans 12 amino acids. The ends lost 8 bases at V and 12 bases at J; junction bases unmatched: 6. The CDR3 DNA follows: TGTGCCAGCGCCTCAGGGGGCAGACCCCTCCACTTT. Its translation is CASASGGRPLHF.

This clonotype has only a few counts. The V call is TRBV4-1, the J call TRBJ2-1; 7 bases are shared with TRBD2. After removal of 4 bases from V and 0 bases from J, the junction contained 9 bases not matched to a gene. This CDR3 region has 17 residues. CDR1 and CDR2 from the germline V gene are MGHRA and YSYEKL. The chain's CDR3 is CASSPQGGVGSYNEQFF. CDR3 sequence (DNA): TGCGCCAGCAGCCCCCAGGGAGGGGTGGGCTCCTACAATGAGCAGTTCTTC.

V is TRBV6-2 or TRBV6-3 and J is TRBJ2-2; the match to TRBD2 covers 8 bases. The CDR3 has 16 residues. V lost 4 bases to trimming and J lost 2 bases; unmatched junction nucleotides: 6. Germline CDR1 is MNHEY and CDR2 is SVGEGT. In DNA, the CDR3 is TGTGCCAGCAGTTTCGACGGGAGGGCAAACACCGGGGAGCTGTTTTTT. The encoded protein is CASSFDGRANTGELFF.

This clonotype came up many times. J is TRBJ1-2 and V is TRBV11-2; 9 positions agree with TRBD1. This CDR3 is 14 amino acids long. V was clipped by 4 bases and J by 5 bases; unmatched bases: 5. CDR1 is SGHAT, CDR2 FQNNGV, per germline. The CDR3 here is CASSSGQGSYGYTF. CDR3 in DNA: TGTGCCAGCAGCTCGGGACAGGGCTCTTATGGCTACACCTTC.